The next 16 T cell receptor beta chains were all read from a single sample in a study of blood T cell repertoires in COVID-19. Assay used: immunoSEQ multiplex PCR; TCRdb lists only in-frame clones, some missing. Among about 76,000 clones listed, 78% were seen once. The specimen was peripheral blood. The receptors originated from a human donor in a cohort sampled during active COVID-19.

The table lists this clone with a count of one. The chain is built from TRBV5-1 and TRBJ2-7, with TRBD2 identical over 11 bases. CDR3 length equals 16 residues. J lost 7 bases, V lost 5 bases, and 14 bases had no gene match. CDR1 and CDR2 (germline): SGHRS, YFSETQ. CDR3 loop: CASSPYKLAGVGEQYF. CDR3 nucleotides: TGCGCCAGCAGTCCATACAAACTAGCGGGAGTAGGTGAGCAGTACTTC.

This chain links TRBV9 with TRBJ2-3, with TRBD2 matching over 14 bases. V lost 2 bases and J lost 4; bases outside the gene matches: 0. The CDR3 has 15 amino acids. Germline loops: CDR1 SGDLS, CDR2 YYNGEE. This CDR3 reads CASSVGLAGADTQYF. Here the CDR3 DNA reads TGTGCCAGCAGCGTGGGACTAGCGGGAGCAGATACGCAGTATTTT. The full variable domain, its missing parts supplied by reference TRBV9 and TRBJ2-3, is DSGVTQTPKHLITATGQRVTLRCSPRSGDLSVYWYQQSLDQGLQFLIQYYNGEERAKGNILERFSAQQFPDLHSELNLSSLELGDSALYFCASSVGLAGADTQYFGPGTRLTVL.

The chain couples TRBV4-3 to TRBJ2-1; 10 nucleotides line up with TRBD2. Germline CDR1 and CDR2: LGHNA and YSLEER. The length of the CDR3 is 16 residues. Trimming took 4 bases from V and 8 from J; bases not matched to a gene: 11. The CDR3: CASSPRVAGGLDEQFF. As DNA, the CDR3 is TGCGCCAGCAGCCCCAGAGTAGCGGGAGGTCTCGATGAGCAGTTCTTC.

The chain carries TRBV27 and TRBJ2-1; tentative D call: TRBD1 (5 bases). CDR3 length equals 13 residues. The V and J ends lost 6 bases and 8 bases respectively, with 14 bases between them. Germline CDR1 and CDR2: MNHEY and SMNVEV (reference sequence). CDR3 residues: CASSRQGVDEQFF. The CDR3, as DNA: TGTGCCAGCAGCCGACAAGGGGTGGATGAGCAGTTCTTC.

The rearrangement links TRBV7-9 to TRBJ2-5; TRBD2 aligns across 12 bases. This CDR3 contains 18 residues. CDR1 and CDR2 (germline): SEHNR, FQNEAQ (reference sequence). With V trimmed by 5 bases and J by 2 bases, 12 bases remained unmatched. CDR3 nucleotide sequence: TGTGCCAGCAGCATACTAGCGGGAGGCCGCCAGGGGCAAGAGACCCAGTACTTC. Its translation: CASSILAGGRQGQETQYF.

CDR3 bases: TGCAGTGCTAGTGACAGCGGCACAGATACGCAGTATTTT. Translated, it gives CSASDSGTDTQYF. The chain is built from TRBV20-1 and TRBJ2-3, with D possibly matching TRBD1 (5 bases). Germline V CDR1 and CDR2: DFQATT, SNEGSKA (reference sequence). This CDR3 comprises 13 residues. V was clipped by 3 bases and J by 1 base, with 8 bases between them.

V usage is TRBV19 and J usage is TRBJ2-1; D may be TRBD2 (5 bases). The V end was cut by 7 bases, the J end by 0 bases, with 13 bases between. The CDR3 spans 15 residues. The germline CDR1 and CDR2 sequences are LNHDA and SQIVND (reference sequence). CDR3 loop: CASTLEAASYNEQFF. The CDR3 DNA reads TGTGCCAGTACCCTGGAGGCTGCCTCCTACAATGAGCAGTTCTTC.

The chain carries TRBV5-4 and TRBJ1-1, with D tentatively TRBD1 (6 bases). Trimming removed 0 bases at V and 5 bases at J, with 8 bases between. The CDR3 extends over 13 amino acids. Germline V gene lookup returns CDR1 SGHNT and CDR2 YYREEE (reference sequence). The CDR3 DNA follows: TGTGCCAGCAGCTTGGAAAGGGGGACTGAAGCTTTCTTT. Translated, it gives CASSLERGTEAFF.

The CDR3 nucleotides read TGTGCCAGCATATCGGGGAGGGGGAATGAAAAACTGTTTTTT. It is translated as CASISGRGNEKLFF. The chain employs TRBV2 and TRBJ1-4, with a weak D call TRBD1 (6 bases). CDR3 length: 14 residues. V shed 7 bases and J shed 5 bases, with 14 bases lying between them. CDR1 is SNHLY, CDR2 FYNNEI, per germline.

The chain has TRBV20-1 and TRBJ2-1, with D uncertain. CDR3 size: 10 residues. Between the trimmed V and J ends, which lost 3 bases and 6 bases, there was a span of 3 bases. Germline lookup yields CDR1 DFQATT and CDR2 SNEGSKA (reference sequence). CDR3 DNA sequence: TGCAGTGCTAGGGCCAATGAGCAGTTCTTC. Residues: CSARANEQFF.

The V call is TRBV6-5, the J call TRBJ2-2; D is unresolved. The V end lost 7 bases, the J end lost 4 bases, and 13 bases lay between the germline ends. There are 14 residues in the CDR3. Germline V lookup: CDR1 MNHEY, CDR2 SVGAGI. CDR3 DNA sequence: TGTGCCAGCACATCCAGTCTAGGCACCGGGGAGCTGTTTTTT. Its translation is CASTSSLGTGELFF.

The chain couples TRBV7-9 to TRBJ1-5; 10 bases fit TRBD1. After removal of 3 bases from V and 7 bases from J, the junction contained 3 bases not matched to a gene. Germline CDR1 SEHNR, CDR2 FQNEAQ (reference sequence). This CDR3 region has 14 residues. As DNA, the CDR3 is TGTGCCAGCAGCTTGGACAGGGGGGACCAGCCCCAGCATTTT. Its protein is CASSLDRGDQPQHF.

The chain recombines TRBV5-1 with TRBJ2-7; D gene unclear. CDR1 and CDR2 (germline): SGHRS, YFSETQ. V lost 4 bases and J 6 bases, leaving 20 bases between the germline ends. This CDR3 is built from 15 residues. The CDR3 sequence: CASSPTFTSNGEQYF. As DNA, the CDR3 is TGCGCCAGCAGCCCCACCTTCACATCGAATGGCGAGCAGTACTTC. Complete variable domain (other parts from reference TRBV5-1 and TRBJ2-7): KAGVTQTPRYLIKTRGQQVTLSCSPISGHRSVSWYQQTPGQGLQFLFEYFSETQRNKGNFPGRFSGRQFSNSRSEMNVSTLELGDSALYLCASSPTFTSNGEQYFGPGTRLTVT.

CDR3 nucleotide sequence: TGTGCCAGCCCACGCCCGCAGGGAGGAAACATTCAGTACTTC. This codes for CASPRPQGGNIQYF. J is TRBJ2-4 and V is TRBV18, with a tentative D call TRBD2 (6 bases). This CDR3 is 14 amino acids long. V dropped 8 bases and J dropped 6 bases, with 17 bases sitting between them. From germline, CDR1 is KGHSH and CDR2 LQKENI.

The rearrangement joins TRBV7-9 to TRBJ2-7; maybe TRBD1 (6 bases). Trimming took 5 bases from V and 5 from J, leaving 19 bases between them. CDR1 is SEHNR, CDR2 FQNEAQ, per germline (reference sequence). This CDR3 region has 15 residues. CDR3 sequence reads: CASSPEMDSSHEQYF. The CDR3 DNA is TGTGCCAGCAGCCCAGAAATGGACAGTTCCCACGAGCAGTACTTC.

The gene calls are TRBV24-1 and TRBJ2-5, with 16 bases matching TRBD2. The ends lost 5 bases at V and 4 bases at J; junction bases unmatched: 9. Germline V gene sequence: CDR1 KGHDR, CDR2 SFDVKD. The CDR3 covers 18 residues. CDR3 in amino acids: CATSAIGTSGRAGETQYF. DNA of the CDR3: TGTGCCACCAGTGCCATCGGGACTAGCGGGAGGGCCGGAGAGACCCAGTACTTC.